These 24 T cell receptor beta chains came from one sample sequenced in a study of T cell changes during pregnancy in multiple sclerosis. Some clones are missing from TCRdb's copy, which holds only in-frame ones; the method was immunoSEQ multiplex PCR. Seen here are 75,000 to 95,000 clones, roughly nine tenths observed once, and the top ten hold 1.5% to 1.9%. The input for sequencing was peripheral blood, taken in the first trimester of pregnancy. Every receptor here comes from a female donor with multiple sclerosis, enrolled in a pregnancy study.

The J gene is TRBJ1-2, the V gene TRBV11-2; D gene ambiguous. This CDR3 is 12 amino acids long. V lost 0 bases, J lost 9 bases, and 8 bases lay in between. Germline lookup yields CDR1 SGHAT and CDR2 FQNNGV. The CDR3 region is CASSLDQRSYTF. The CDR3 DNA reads TGTGCCAGCAGCTTAGATCAGAGGAGCTACACCTTC.

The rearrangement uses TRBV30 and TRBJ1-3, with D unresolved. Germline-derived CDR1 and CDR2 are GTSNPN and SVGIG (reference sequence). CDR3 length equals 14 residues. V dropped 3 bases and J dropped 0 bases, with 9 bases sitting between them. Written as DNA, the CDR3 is TGTGCCTGGAGAAACAGACGCTCTGGAAACACCATATATTTT. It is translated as CAWRNRRSGNTIYF.

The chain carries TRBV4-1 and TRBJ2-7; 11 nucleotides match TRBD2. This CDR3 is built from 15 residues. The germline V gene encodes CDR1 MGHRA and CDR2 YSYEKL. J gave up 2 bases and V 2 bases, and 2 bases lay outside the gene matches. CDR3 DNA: TGCGCCAGCAGCCAACGACTAGCGGGACCCTACGAGCAGTACTTC. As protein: CASSQRLAGPYEQYF.

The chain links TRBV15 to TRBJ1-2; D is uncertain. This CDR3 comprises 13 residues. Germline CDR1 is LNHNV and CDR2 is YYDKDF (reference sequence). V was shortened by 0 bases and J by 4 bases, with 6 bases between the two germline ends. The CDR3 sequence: CATSRDSSYGYTF. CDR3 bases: TGTGCCACCAGCAGAGATTCGTCCTATGGCTACACCTTC.

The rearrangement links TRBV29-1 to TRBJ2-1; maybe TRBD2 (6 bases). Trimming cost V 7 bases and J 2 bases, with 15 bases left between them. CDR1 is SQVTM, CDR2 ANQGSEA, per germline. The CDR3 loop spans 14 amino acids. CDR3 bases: TGCAGCGGTTCCGAGGCTAGCGCCTACAATGAGCAGTTCTTC. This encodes CSGSEASAYNEQFF.

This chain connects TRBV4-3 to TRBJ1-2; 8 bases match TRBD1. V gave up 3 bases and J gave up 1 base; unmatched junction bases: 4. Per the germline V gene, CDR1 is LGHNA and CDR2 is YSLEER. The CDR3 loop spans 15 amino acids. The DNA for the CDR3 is TGCGCCAGCAGCCAGCAGGGGGCCCATAACTATGGCTACACCTTC. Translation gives CASSQQGAHNYGYTF.

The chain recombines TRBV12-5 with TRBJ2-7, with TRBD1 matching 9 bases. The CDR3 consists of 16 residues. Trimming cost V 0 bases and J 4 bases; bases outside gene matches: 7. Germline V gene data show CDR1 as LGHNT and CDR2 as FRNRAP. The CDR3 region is CASGLVLNRGLYEQYF. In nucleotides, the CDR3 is TGTGCTAGTGGTTTGGTACTAAACAGGGGGCTTTACGAGCAGTACTTC.

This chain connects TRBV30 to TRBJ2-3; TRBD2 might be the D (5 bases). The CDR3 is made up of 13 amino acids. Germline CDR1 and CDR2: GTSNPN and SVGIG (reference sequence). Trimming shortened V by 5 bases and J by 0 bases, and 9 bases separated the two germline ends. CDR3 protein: CAWASGSTDTQYF. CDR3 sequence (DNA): TGTGCCTGGGCAAGCGGAAGCACAGATACGCAGTATTTT.

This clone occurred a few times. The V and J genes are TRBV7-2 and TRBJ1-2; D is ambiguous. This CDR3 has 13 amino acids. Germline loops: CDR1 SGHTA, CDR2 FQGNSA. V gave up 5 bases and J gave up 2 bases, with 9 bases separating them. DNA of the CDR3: TGTGCCAGCAGCCATACAGTAAACTATGGCTACACCTTC. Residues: CASSHTVNYGYTF.

CDR3 in amino acids: CASSSTTGGVYEQYF. DNA of the CDR3: TGTGCCAGCAGTTCAACGACAGGGGGAGTCTACGAGCAGTACTTC. This chain links TRBV28 with TRBJ2-7; 9 bases map to TRBD1. With 4 bases clipped from V and 3 bases from J, the junction kept 7 bases outside the gene matches. CDR1 MDHEN and CDR2 SYDVKM come from the germline V gene. This CDR3 contains 15 residues. Variable domain in full (rest from reference TRBV28 and TRBJ2-7): DVKVTQSSRYLVKRTGEKVFLECVQDMDHENMFWYRQDPGLGLRLIYFSYDVKMKEKGDIPEGYSVSREKKERFSLILESASTNQTSMYLCASSSTTGGVYEQYFGPGTRLTVT.

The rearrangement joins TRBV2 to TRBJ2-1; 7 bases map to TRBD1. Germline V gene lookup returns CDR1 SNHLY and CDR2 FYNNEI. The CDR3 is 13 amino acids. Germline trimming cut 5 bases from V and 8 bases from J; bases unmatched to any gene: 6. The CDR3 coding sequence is TGTGCCAGCAGTAGACAGGGAGCCCATGAGCAGTTCTTC. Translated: CASSRQGAHEQFF.

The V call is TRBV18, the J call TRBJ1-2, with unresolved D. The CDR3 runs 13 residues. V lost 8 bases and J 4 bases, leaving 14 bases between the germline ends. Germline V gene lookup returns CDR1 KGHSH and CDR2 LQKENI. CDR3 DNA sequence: TGTGCCAGCACCCATAAGGAGCTCTATGGCTACACCTTC. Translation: CASTHKELYGYTF.

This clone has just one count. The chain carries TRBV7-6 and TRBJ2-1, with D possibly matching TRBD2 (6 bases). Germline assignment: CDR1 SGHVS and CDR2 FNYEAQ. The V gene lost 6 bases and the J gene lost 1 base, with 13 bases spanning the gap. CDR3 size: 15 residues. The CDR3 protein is CASRNDGSSYNEQFF. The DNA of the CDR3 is TGTGCCAGCAGAAACGACGGGAGTTCCTACAATGAGCAGTTCTTC.

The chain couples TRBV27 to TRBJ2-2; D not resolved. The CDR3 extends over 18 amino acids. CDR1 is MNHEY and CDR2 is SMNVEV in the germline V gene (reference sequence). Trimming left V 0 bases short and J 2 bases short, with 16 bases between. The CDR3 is CASSLSLADWFNTGELFF. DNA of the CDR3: TGTGCCAGCAGTTTATCCCTGGCAGATTGGTTTAACACCGGGGAGCTGTTTTTT.

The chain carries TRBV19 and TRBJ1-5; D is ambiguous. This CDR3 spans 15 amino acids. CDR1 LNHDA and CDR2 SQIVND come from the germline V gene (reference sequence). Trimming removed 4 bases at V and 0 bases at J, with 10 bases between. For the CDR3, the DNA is TGTGCCAGTAGTACCCTGACACGTAGCAATCAGCCCCAGCATTTT. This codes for CASSTLTRSNQPQHF.

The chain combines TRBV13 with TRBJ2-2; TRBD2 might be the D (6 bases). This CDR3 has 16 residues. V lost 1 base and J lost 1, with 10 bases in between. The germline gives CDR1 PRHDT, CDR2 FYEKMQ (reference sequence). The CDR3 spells CASSLDAGWNTGELFF. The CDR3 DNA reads TGTGCCAGCAGCTTAGACGCGGGGTGGAACACCGGGGAGCTGTTTTTT. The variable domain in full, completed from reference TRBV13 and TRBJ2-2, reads AAGVIQSPRHLIKEKRETATLKCYPIPRHDTVYWYQQGPGQDPQFLISFYEKMQSDKGSIPDRFSAQQFSDYHSELNMSSLELGDSALYFCASSLDAGWNTGELFFGEGSRLTVL.

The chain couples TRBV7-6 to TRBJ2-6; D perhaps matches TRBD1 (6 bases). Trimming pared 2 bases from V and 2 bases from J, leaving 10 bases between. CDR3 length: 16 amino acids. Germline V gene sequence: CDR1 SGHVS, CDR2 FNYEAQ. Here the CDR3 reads CASSLKAGAGANVLTF. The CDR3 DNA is TGTGCCAGCAGCTTAAAGGCAGGGGCTGGGGCCAACGTCCTGACTTTC.

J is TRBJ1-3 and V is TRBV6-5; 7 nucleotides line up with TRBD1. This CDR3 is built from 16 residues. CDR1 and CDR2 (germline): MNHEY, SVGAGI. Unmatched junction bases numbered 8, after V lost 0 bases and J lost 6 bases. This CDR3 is CASSYSDEGAANTIYF. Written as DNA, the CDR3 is TGTGCCAGCAGTTACTCGGACGAGGGGGCTGCAAACACCATATATTTT.

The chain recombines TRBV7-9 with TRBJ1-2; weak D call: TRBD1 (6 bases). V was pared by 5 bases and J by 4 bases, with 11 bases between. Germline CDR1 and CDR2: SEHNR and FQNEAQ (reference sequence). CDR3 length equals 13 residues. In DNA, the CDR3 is TGTGCCAGCAGCCCAGGGGCCGGCTATGGCTACACCTTC. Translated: CASSPGAGYGYTF. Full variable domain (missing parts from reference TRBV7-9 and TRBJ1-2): DTGVSQNPRHKITKRGQNVTFRCDPISEHNRLYWYRQTLGQGPEFLTYFQNEAQLEKSRLLSDRFSAERPKGSFSTLEIQRTEQGDSAMYLCASSPGAGYGYTFGSGTRLTVV.

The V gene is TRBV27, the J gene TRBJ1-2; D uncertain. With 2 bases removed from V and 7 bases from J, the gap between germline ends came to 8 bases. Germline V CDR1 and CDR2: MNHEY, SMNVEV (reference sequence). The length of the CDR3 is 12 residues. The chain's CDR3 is CASSLEGGGYTF. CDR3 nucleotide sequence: TGTGCCAGCAGTTTAGAGGGTGGTGGCTACACCTTC.

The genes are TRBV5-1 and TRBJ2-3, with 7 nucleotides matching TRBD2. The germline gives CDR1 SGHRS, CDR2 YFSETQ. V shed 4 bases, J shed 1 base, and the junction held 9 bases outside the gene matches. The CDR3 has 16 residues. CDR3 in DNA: TGCGCCAGCAGCCCGCACTGGGAGGGCCGCACAGATACGCAGTATTTT. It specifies CASSPHWEGRTDTQYF.

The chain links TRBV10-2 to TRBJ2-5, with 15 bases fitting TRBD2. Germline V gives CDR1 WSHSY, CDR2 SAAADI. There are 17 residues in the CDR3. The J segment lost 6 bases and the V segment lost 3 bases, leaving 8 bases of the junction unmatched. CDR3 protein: CASSDRLGLAGGKTQYF. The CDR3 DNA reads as TGCGCCAGCAGTGACCGGCTGGGACTAGCGGGAGGAAAGACCCAGTACTTC.

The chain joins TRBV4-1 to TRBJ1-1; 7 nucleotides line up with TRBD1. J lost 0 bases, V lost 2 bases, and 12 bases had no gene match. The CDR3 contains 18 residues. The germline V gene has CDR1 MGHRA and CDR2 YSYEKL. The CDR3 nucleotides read TGCGCCAGCAGCCAAAATATGTTTGGGGACAGATTGAACACTGAAGCTTTCTTT. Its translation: CASSQNMFGDRLNTEAFF.

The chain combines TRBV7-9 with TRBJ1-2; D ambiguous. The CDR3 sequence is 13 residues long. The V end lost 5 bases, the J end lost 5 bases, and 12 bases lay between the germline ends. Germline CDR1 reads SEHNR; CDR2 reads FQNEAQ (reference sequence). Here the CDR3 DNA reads TGTGCCAGCAGCCCGGGGTCCGGATATGGCTACACCTTC. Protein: CASSPGSGYGYTF.